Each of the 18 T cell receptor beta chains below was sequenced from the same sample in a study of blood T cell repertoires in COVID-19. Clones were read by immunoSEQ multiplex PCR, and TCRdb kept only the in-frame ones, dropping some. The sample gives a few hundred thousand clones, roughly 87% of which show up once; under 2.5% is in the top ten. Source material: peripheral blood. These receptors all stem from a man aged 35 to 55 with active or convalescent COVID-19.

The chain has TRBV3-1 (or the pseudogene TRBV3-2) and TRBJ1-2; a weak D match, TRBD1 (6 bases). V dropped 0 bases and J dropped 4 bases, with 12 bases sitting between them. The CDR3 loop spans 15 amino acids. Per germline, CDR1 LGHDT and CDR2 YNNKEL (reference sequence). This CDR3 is CASSQDLPRGYGYTF. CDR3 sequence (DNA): TGTGCCAGCAGCCAAGATCTGCCCAGGGGCTATGGCTACACCTTC.

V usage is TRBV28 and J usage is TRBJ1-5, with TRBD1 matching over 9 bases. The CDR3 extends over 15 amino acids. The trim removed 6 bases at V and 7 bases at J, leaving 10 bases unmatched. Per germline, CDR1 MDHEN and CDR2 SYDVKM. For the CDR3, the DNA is TGTGCCAGCAGCCCTGTGACAGGGGGAGAACAGCCCCAGCATTTT. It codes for CASSPVTGGEQPQHF.

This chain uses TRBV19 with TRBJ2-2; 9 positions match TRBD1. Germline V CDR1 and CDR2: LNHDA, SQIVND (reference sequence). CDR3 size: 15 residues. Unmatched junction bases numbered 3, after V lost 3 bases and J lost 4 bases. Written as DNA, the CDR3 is TGTGCCAGTAGTATGGGACAGGGAGCCACCGGGGAGCTGTTTTTT. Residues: CASSMGQGATGELFF.

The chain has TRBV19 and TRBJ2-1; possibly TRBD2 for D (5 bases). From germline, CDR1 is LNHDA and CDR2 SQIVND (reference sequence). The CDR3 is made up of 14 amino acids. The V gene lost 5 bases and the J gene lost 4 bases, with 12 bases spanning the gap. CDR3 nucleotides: TGTGCCAGTAGTTTTCCTCCGGGGTACAATGAGCAGTTCTTC. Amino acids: CASSFPPGYNEQFF.

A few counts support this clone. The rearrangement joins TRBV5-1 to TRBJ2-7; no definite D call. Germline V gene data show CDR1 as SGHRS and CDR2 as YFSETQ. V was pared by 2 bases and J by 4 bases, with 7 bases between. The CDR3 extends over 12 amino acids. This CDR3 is CASSLLKYEQYF. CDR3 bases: TGCGCCAGCAGCTTACTCAAGTACGAGCAGTACTTC.

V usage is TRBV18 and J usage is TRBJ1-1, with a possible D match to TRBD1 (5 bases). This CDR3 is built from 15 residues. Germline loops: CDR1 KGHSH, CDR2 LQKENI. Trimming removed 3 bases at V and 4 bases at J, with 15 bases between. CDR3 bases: TGTGCCAGCTCACCCCCGGTCGGGGGAGGCACTGAAGCTTTCTTT. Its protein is CASSPPVGGGTEAFF.

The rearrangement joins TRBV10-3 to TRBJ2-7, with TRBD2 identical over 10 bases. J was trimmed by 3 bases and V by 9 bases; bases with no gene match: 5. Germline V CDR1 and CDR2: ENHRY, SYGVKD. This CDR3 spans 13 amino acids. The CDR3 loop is CAILAGDDYEQYF. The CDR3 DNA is TGTGCCATTCTAGCGGGGGACGACTACGAGCAGTACTTC.

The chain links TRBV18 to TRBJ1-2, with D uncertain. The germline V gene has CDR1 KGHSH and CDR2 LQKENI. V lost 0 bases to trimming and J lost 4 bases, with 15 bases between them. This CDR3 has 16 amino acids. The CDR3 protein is CASSPPMGRIPYGYTF. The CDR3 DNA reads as TGTGCCAGCTCACCACCGATGGGGAGAATACCCTATGGCTACACCTTC.

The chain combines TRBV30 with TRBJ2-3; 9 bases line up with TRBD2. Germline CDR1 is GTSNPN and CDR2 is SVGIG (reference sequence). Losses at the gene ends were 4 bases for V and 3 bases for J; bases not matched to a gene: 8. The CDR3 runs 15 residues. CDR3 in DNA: TGTGCCTGGACCTTGGCCAGCGGGGGGACAGATACGCAGTATTTT. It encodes CAWTLASGGTDTQYF.

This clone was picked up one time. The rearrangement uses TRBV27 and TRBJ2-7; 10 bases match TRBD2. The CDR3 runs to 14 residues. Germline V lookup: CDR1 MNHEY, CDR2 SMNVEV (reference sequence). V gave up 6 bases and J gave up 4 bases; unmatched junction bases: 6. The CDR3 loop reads CASRSSGRVYEQYF. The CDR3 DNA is TGTGCCAGCAGGTCTAGCGGGAGAGTTTACGAGCAGTACTTC.

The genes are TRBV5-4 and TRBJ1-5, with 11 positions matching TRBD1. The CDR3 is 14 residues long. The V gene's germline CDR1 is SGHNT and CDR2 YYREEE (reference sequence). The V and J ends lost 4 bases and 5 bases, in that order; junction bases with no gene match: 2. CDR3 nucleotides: TGTGCCAGCAGCCTGGGACAGGGGGATCAGCCCCAGCATTTT. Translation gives CASSLGQGDQPQHF.

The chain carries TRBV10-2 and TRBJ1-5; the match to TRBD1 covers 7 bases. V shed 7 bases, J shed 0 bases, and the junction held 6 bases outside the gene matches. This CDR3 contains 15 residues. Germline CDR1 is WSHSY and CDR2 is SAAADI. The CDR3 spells CASTTGQYSNQPQHF. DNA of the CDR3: TGCGCCAGCACCACGGGACAGTATAGCAATCAGCCCCAGCATTTT.

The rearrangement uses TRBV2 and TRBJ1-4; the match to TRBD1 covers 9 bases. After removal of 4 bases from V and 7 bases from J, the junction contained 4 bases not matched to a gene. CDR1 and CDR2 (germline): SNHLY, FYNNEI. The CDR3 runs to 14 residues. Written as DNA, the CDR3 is TGTGCCAGCAGTGTTGACAGGGGGTCTGAAAAACTGTTTTTT. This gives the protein CASSVDRGSEKLFF.

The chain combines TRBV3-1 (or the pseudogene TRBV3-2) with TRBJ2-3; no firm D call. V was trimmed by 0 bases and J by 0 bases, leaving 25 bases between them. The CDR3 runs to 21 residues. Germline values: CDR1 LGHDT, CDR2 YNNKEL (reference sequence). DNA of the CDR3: TGTGCCAGCAGCCAAGATCCCTATCTTATCGTATCCCTTTCTAGCACAGATACGCAGTATTTT. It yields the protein CASSQDPYLIVSLSSTDTQYF.

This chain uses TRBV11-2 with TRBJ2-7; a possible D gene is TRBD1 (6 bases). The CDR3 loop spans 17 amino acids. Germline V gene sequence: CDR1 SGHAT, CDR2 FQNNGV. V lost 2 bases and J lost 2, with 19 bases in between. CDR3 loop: CASSLHRDNQYPYEQYF. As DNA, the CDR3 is TGTGCCAGCAGCTTACACCGGGACAATCAGTACCCCTACGAGCAGTACTTC.

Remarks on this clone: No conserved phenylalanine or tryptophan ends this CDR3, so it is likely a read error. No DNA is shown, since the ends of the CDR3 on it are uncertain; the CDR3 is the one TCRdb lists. This CDR3 reads CASSAGSRGKMSLLA. V is TRBV5-8 and J is TRBJ1-2; no check of the table's D call, TRBD1, against the DNA was made. The CDR3 comprises 15 residues, both ends counted. Germline V gene sequence: CDR1 SGHTS, CDR2 YDEGEE.

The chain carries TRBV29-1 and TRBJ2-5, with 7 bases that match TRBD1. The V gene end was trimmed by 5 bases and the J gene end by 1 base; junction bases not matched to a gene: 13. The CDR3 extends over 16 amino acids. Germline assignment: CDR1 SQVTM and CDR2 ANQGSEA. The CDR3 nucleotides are TGCAGCGTTTCATTTGACGGACAGGCGCTCCAAGAGACCCAGTACTTC. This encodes CSVSFDGQALQETQYF.

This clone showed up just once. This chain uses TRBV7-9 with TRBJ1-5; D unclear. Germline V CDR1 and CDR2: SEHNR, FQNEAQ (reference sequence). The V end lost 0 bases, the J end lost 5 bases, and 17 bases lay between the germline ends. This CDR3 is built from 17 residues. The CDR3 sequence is CASSLAVGGQVDQPQHF. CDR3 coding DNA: TGTGCCAGCAGCTTAGCGGTCGGAGGGCAGGTAGATCAGCCCCAGCATTTT.